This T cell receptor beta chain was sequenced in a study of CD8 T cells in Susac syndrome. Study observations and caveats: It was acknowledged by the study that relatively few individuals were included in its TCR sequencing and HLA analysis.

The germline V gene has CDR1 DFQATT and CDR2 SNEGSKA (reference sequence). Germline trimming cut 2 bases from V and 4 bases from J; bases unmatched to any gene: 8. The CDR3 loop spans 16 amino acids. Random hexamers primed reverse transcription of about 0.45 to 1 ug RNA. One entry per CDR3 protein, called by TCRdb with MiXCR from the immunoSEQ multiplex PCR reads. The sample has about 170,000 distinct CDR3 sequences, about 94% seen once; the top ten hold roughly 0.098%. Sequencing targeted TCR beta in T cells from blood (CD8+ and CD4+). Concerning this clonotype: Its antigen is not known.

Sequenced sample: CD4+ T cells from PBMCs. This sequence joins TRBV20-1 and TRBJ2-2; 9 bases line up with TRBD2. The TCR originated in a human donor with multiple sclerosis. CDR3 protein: CSARTGGRAGTGELFF. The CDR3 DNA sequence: TGCAGTGCTAGAACGGGCGGGAGGGCCGGCACCGGGGAGCTGTTTTTT.